The rows below give T cell receptor beta chains drawn from one sample of a study of blood T cell repertoires in COVID-19. The method was immunoSEQ multiplex PCR; TCRdb's version includes in-frame clones alone and lacks a portion of them. This table has 130,000 to 150,000 clones, around 80% appearing once. Sequences were obtained from peripheral blood. The receptors originated from a human donor with acute or convalescent COVID-19. The donor label of this sample is uncertain. CDR3s include the opening cysteine and the closing phenylalanine or tryptophan. The D gene is left open where the match is weak. Only some rows state a clone size, as once, few, many or a class for expanded clones.

d_call	clone_size	j_call	v_call	cdr3_nt	cdr3_aa
TRBD1	.	TRBJ1-1	TRBV29-1	TGCAGCGTTGTCAAGGGACAGGGGCTCGAGAACACTGAAGCTTTCTTT	CSVVKGQGLENTEAFF
.	.	TRBJ1-3	TRBV6-6	TGTGCCAGCAACCAGGGGTTAGGAAACACCATATATTTT	CASNQGLGNTIYF
TRBD1	.	TRBJ2-2	TRBV14	TGTGCCAGCAGCCGACAGGGGGCGACCGGGGAGCTGTTTTTT	CASSRQGATGELFF
TRBD1	few	TRBJ1-5	TRBV27	TGTGCCAGCAGTTTTACAGGGGGCGTGCGGGGTCAGCCCCAGCATTTT	CASSFTGGVRGQPQHF
.	.	TRBJ2-7	TRBV7-9	TGTGCCAGCAGCTTGGGCGTTTCCACCAACGAGCAGTACTTC	CASSLGVSTNEQYF
TRBD1	few	TRBJ1-4	TRBV5-1	TGCGCCAGCAGCCCCGGGACAGGGTACGCTGAAAAACTGTTTTTT	CASSPGTGYAEKLFF
TRBD1	.	TRBJ1-3	TRBV7-9	TGTGCCAGCAGCTTAACAGGGGGCAATTTGGGAAACACCATATATTTT	CASSLTGGNLGNTIYF
.	once	TRBJ1-6	TRBV15	TGTGCCACCAGCACGGGGAATACGGATAATTCACCCCTCCACTTT	CATSTGNTDNSPLHF
TRBD1	.	TRBJ1-2	TRBV18	TGTGCCAGCTCCCTAGGACAGGGGAACTATGGCTACACCTTC	CASSLGQGNYGYTF
TRBD1	.	TRBJ2-1	TRBV7-2	TGTGCCAGCAGCTTCCTCCGGGACAGTAGTGGGGTGCAGTTCTTC	CASSFLRDSSGVQFF
TRBD1	.	TRBJ1-1	TRBV7-9	TGTGCCAGCAGCTTAGAGGGCAGGGGGCCCACTGAAGCTTTCTTT	CASSLEGRGPTEAFF
.	.	TRBJ2-7	TRBV7-2	TGTGCCAGCAGCTTAGTCCCGGGGAGCTCCTACGAGCAGTACTTC	CASSLVPGSSYEQYF
.	.	TRBJ1-2	TRBV19	TGTGCCACCAACCGGGAGCACGCTAACTATGGCTACACCTTC	CATNREHANYGYTF
.	.	TRBJ1-2	TRBV6-5	TGTGCCACCCCAGTACTATGGCCGCATGGCTACACCTTC	CATPVLWPHGYTF
TRBD2	.	TRBJ2-7	TRBV6-2/TRBV6-3	TGTGCCAGCAGTCGACTAGCGGTGTTCTACGAGCAGTACTTC	CASSRLAVFYEQYF
TRBD1	.	TRBJ1-2	TRBV27	TGTGCCAGCACCCTTAAGGGACAGGGGTTCTATGGCTACACCTTC	CASTLKGQGFYGYTF
TRBD1	.	TRBJ1-6	TRBV6-5	TGTGCCAGCAGAGGACAGGGAGATAATTCACCCCTCCACTTT	CASRGQGDNSPLHF
TRBD1	.	TRBJ1-1	TRBV5-6	TGTGCCAGCAGCTTGGGCAGGGGGCGAACTGAAGCTTTCTTT	CASSLGRGRTEAFF
.	.	TRBJ1-3	TRBV4-1	TGCGCCAGCAGCCCTCAGGGAAACACCATATATTTT	CASSPQGNTIYF
TRBD1	.	TRBJ2-7	TRBV5-1	TGCGCCAGCAGCGAACAGGGGGCCCCCTACGAGCAGTACTTC	CASSEQGAPYEQYF
.	.	TRBJ2-2	TRBV5-1	TGCGCCAGCAGCCCGGGACACGCGAACACCGGGGAGCTGTTTTTT	CASSPGHANTGELFF
TRBD1	.	TRBJ1-5	TRBV30	TGTGCCTGGAGGCCCCCGGACAGGGGCAATCAGCCCCAGCATTTT	CAWRPPDRGNQPQHF
.	many	TRBJ1-1	TRBV12-5	TGTGCTAGTGGCCCTCTCGGGGGTTCTGAAGCTTTCTTT	CASGPLGGSEAFF
.	few	TRBJ1-2	TRBV29-1	TGCAGCGCCGCCCGCCCGGACAATGGCTACACCTTC	CSAARPDNGYTF
.	.	TRBJ1-1	TRBV3-1/TRBV3-2	TGTGCCAGCAGCCAAGATCCTCAAGGGGTCACTGAAGCTTTCTTT	CASSQDPQGVTEAFF
.	few	TRBJ2-1	TRBV4-1	TGCGCCAGCAGCCTCCCTTCAGCAGGGGCTAGCTACAATGAGCAGTTCTTC	CASSLPSAGASYNEQFF
.	.	TRBJ1-2	TRBV2	TGTGCCAGCGAGAGACAGGAAGCGGCGTACTATGGCTACACCTTC	CASERQEAAYYGYTF
.	.	TRBJ1-5	TRBV29-1	TGCAGCGTTGAGATGCGGGGGCTCCGCAATCAGCCCCAGCATTTT	CSVEMRGLRNQPQHF
.	.	TRBJ2-1	TRBV7-9	TGTGCCAGCAGCCTTTTTGGGCGGGGCCCCAATGAGCAGTTCTTC	CASSLFGRGPNEQFF
.	few	TRBJ1-3	TRBV4-1	TGCGCCAGCAGCGGAGGTTTAGCAAGTCTCGACTCTGGAAACACCATATATTTT	CASSGGLASLDSGNTIYF
TRBD1	.	TRBJ1-2	TRBV6-5	TGTGCCAGCATGGGGACAGGGGCTTACTATGGCTACACCTTC	CASMGTGAYYGYTF
.	.	TRBJ2-3	TRBV5-8	TGTGCCAGCAGTTATAGTCCGGGACTCGGTGGGAGTTGGGGTACGCAGTATTTT	CASSYSPGLGGSWGTQYF
.	.	TRBJ1-1	TRBV7-8	TGTGCCAGCAGCACCCGACAGAACACTGAAGCTTTCTTT	CASSTRQNTEAFF
.	.	TRBJ1-3	TRBV19	TGTGCCAGTAGTATCCAAGGGGCTGGAAACACCATATATTTT	CASSIQGAGNTIYF
TRBD1	.	TRBJ2-3	TRBV9	TGTGCCAGCAGCGTAGGGCCCGGGACAGGGGGCACAGATACGCAGTATTTT	CASSVGPGTGGTDTQYF
TRBD1	.	TRBJ2-3	TRBV9	TGTGCCAGCAGCGTGTCACCGACAGGGGGCATGACAGATACGCAGTATTTT	CASSVSPTGGMTDTQYF
TRBD1	.	TRBJ1-1	TRBV7-8	TGTGCCAGCAGCTTTCTTCCGGGACAGGGGAAGGAAGCTTTCTTT	CASSFLPGQGKEAFF
.	.	TRBJ2-7	TRBV3-1/TRBV3-2	TGTGCCAGCAGCCCCCGACAGGCGGGCTCCTACGAGCAGTACTTC	CASSPRQAGSYEQYF
TRBD1	.	TRBJ1-1	TRBV29-1	TGCAGCGTTGAGGGAGGACAGGGGGCTAGAACTGAAGCTTTCTTT	CSVEGGQGARTEAFF
.	few	TRBJ1-5	TRBV30	TGTGCCTGGAGTCTCCCTCCCAATCAGCCCCAGCATTTT	CAWSLPPNQPQHF
.	.	TRBJ1-4	TRBV30	TGTGCCTGGAGTAGGTCAGGCGGGGGTGAAAAACTGTTTTTT	CAWSRSGGGEKLFF
TRBD1	.	TRBJ1-2	TRBV5-4	TGTGCCAGCAGCACAGGACAGGGGGGCTATGGCTACACCTTC	CASSTGQGGYGYTF
TRBD2	.	TRBJ2-3	TRBV5-1	TGCGCCAGCAGCTCTAACGAAGGACTAGCGCGACATACGCAGTATTTT	CASSSNEGLARHTQYF
.	once	TRBJ2-7	TRBV11-2	TGTGCCAGCAGCCCACATCCCCCGGAGCAGTACTTC	CASSPHPPEQYF
TRBD2	.	TRBJ2-4	TRBV20-1	TGCAGTGCTAGTTTAGCGGGGGTGATGGGCATTCAGTACTTC	CSASLAGVMGIQYF
TRBD1	few	TRBJ1-1	TRBV9	TGTGCCAGCAGCCCCGACAGGGGTTTCACTGAAGCTTTCTTT	CASSPDRGFTEAFF
.	few	TRBJ2-7	TRBV1	TGCACCAGCAGCCAACGGACAGGGTGTGCCGAGCAGTACTTC	CTSSQRTGCAEQYF
.	.	TRBJ2-7	TRBV29-1	TGCAGCGTTGGGCGGGACCTCTACGAGCAGTACTTC	CSVGRDLYEQYF
TRBD1	.	TRBJ1-1	TRBV7-6	TGTGCCAGCAGCTCGGGACAGGGGGGATGGAAAACTGAAGCTTTCTTT	CASSSGQGGWKTEAFF